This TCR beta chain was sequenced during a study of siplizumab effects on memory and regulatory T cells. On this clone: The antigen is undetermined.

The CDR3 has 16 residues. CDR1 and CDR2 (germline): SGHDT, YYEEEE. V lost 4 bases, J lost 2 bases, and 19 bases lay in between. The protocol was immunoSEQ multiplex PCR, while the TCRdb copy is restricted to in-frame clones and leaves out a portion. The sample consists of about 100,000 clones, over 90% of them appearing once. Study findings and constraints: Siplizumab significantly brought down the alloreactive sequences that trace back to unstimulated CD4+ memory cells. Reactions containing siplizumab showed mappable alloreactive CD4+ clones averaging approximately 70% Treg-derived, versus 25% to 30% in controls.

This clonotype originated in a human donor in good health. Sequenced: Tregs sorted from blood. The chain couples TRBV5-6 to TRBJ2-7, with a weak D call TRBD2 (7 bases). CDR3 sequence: CASSPLGGGMAYEQYF. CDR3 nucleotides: TGTGCCAGCAGCCCACTAGGGGGGGGGATGGCCTACGAGCAGTACTTC. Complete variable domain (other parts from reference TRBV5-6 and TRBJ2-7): DAGVTQSPTHLIKTRGQQVTLRCSPKSGHDTVSWYQQALGQGPQFIFQYYEEEERQRGNFPDRFSGHQFPNYSSELNVNALLLGDSALYLCASSPLGGGMAYEQYFGPGTRLTVT.